These 19 T cell receptor beta chains were all obtained from the same sample, sequenced in a study of blood T cell repertoires in COVID-19. The assay was immunoSEQ multiplex PCR, and TCRdb's table has in-frame clones only and misses some. The data show roughly 80,000 clones, around 80% seen once. Sequenced input: peripheral blood. The receptors originated from a woman in her sixties or seventies with acute or convalescent COVID-19.

The chain is built from TRBV4-3 and TRBJ2-5, with 8 bases matching TRBD1. Germline lookup yields CDR1 LGHNA and CDR2 YSLEER. Trimming at V came to 2 bases and at J to 5 bases, leaving 10 bases not matched to a gene. CDR3 length: 16 amino acids. The CDR3 region is CASSQSGQGAWETQYF. CDR3 coding DNA: TGCGCCAGCAGCCAAAGTGGGCAGGGGGCGTGGGAGACCCAGTACTTC.

The rearrangement uses TRBV29-1 and TRBJ1-4; D ambiguous. The CDR3 runs to 14 residues. Trimming left V 5 bases short and J 0 bases short, with 10 bases between. Germline values: CDR1 SQVTM, CDR2 ANQGSEA. CDR3 loop: CSVQTSATNEKLFF. The CDR3 DNA is TGCAGCGTTCAAACGTCAGCAACTAATGAAAAACTGTTTTTT.

This clone was observed a few times. The chain employs TRBV6-1 and TRBJ1-2, with 7 bases matching TRBD1. The CDR3 extends over 15 amino acids. J was trimmed by 7 bases and V by 2 bases; bases with no gene match: 10. Germline-derived CDR1 and CDR2 are MNHNS and SASEGT. The CDR3 nucleotides are TGTGCCAGCAGTGAATCGTTGCGACAGGGCTCTGGCTACACCTTC. It encodes CASSESLRQGSGYTF.

The chain's CDR3 is CASTPNTEAFF. In nucleotides, the CDR3 is TGTGCCAGCACCCCAAACACTGAAGCTTTCTTT. J is TRBJ1-1 and V is TRBV2; no firm D call. Germline assignment: CDR1 SNHLY and CDR2 FYNNEI. V lost 7 bases and J lost 2, with 5 bases in between. The CDR3 is made up of 11 amino acids. Complete variable domain (other parts from reference TRBV2 and TRBJ1-1): EPEVTQTPSHQVTQMGQEVILRCVPISNHLYFYWYRQILGQKVEFLVSFYNNEISEKSEIFDDQFSVERPDGSNFTLKIRSTKLEDSAMYFCASTPNTEAFFGQGTRLTVV.

This rearrangement joins TRBV5-1 to TRBJ2-2; D gene unclear. The CDR3 runs to 13 residues. The V end was cut by 1 base, the J end by 3 bases, with 4 bases between. Germline CDR1 SGHRS, CDR2 YFSETQ. For the CDR3, the DNA is TGCGCCAGCAGCTTGCCTTACACCGGGGAGCTGTTTTTT. This codes for CASSLPYTGELFF.

This chain links TRBV6-2 or TRBV6-3 with TRBJ2-5, with D possibly being TRBD1 (6 bases). The CDR3 spans 17 residues. Germline CDR1 MNHEY, CDR2 SVGEGT. Trimming removed 2 bases from V and 5 bases from J, with 21 bases in between. The CDR3 DNA reads TGTGCCAGCAGTTACCAACAGGGAGAGGTTGATAGGGAGACCCAGTACTTC. It specifies CASSYQQGEVDRETQYF.

This clone ranks as medium-sized. The chain has TRBV30 and TRBJ1-2, with 8 bases aligning to TRBD1. Trimming at V came to 3 bases and at J to 1 base, leaving 4 bases not matched to a gene. This CDR3 is built from 14 residues. Germline assignment: CDR1 GTSNPN and CDR2 SVGIG (reference sequence). The CDR3 is CAWSPTGVNYGYTF. In DNA, the CDR3 is TGTGCCTGGAGCCCGACAGGGGTTAACTATGGCTACACCTTC.

The chain is built from TRBV5-1 and TRBJ1-1; 8 nucleotides align to TRBD1. V was pared by 3 bases and J by 3 bases, with 7 bases of the junction left unmatched. This CDR3 spans 15 amino acids. Germline CDR1 is SGHRS and CDR2 is YFSETQ. The CDR3 DNA sequence: TGCGCCAGCAGCTCCGGCCCGACAGGGGACACTGAAGCTTTCTTT. It yields the protein CASSSGPTGDTEAFF.

The chain couples TRBV7-9 to TRBJ1-1; maybe TRBD1 (5 bases). V gave up 0 bases and J gave up 0 bases, with 17 bases separating them. CDR1 SEHNR and CDR2 FQNEAQ come from the germline V gene (reference sequence). CDR3 length equals 18 residues. The CDR3 spells CASSLALVQQVMNTEAFF. The CDR3 DNA reads TGTGCCAGCAGCTTAGCGCTGGTTCAACAGGTCATGAACACTGAAGCTTTCTTT.

The J gene is TRBJ1-2, the V gene TRBV5-1; 7 bases agree with TRBD1. CDR1 is SGHRS and CDR2 is YFSETQ in the germline V gene. This CDR3 region has 14 residues. Trimming took 4 bases from V and 3 from J; bases not matched to a gene: 6. CDR3 bases: TGCGCCAGCAGCCCCGAGGGACAGCACTATGGCTACACCTTC. It translates to CASSPEGQHYGYTF.

The CDR3 spells CASSKSRDRAQVRFF. In DNA form, the CDR3 reads TGTGCCAGCAGTAAATCTCGGGACAGGGCCCAGGTGAGGTTCTTC. The chain has TRBV7-2 and TRBJ2-1; 9 bases are shared with TRBD1. Trimming took 6 bases from V and 15 from J; bases not matched to a gene: 18. Germline loops: CDR1 SGHTA, CDR2 FQGNSA. This CDR3 comprises 15 residues.

The gene calls are TRBV7-9 and TRBJ2-5; a possible D gene is TRBD1 (6 bases). The V end was cut by 3 bases, the J end by 4 bases, with 12 bases between. The germline V gene has CDR1 SEHNR and CDR2 FQNEAQ (reference sequence). There are 14 residues in the CDR3. This chain's CDR3 is CASSFVGQRETQYF. For the CDR3, the DNA is TGTGCCAGCAGCTTCGTAGGACAGCGAGAGACCCAGTACTTC.

A few counts support this clone. Other DNA sequences of this sample code for an identical CDR3. The rearrangement uses TRBV18 and TRBJ1-2; 8 bases are shared with TRBD1. CDR1 is KGHSH and CDR2 is LQKENI in the germline V gene. Unmatched junction bases numbered 1, after V lost 1 base and J lost 0 bases. This CDR3 has 15 amino acids. As DNA, the CDR3 is TGTGCCAGCTCACCACAGGGACAGGCTAACTATGGCTACACCTTC. Encoded protein: CASSPQGQANYGYTF.

This chain connects TRBV21-1 to TRBJ1-3. TRBV21-1 is a documented pseudogene. The CDR3 runs 19 residues. CDR3: CASSKAWGGFLNSGNTIYF. CDR3 DNA sequence: TGTGCCAGCAGCAAAGCTTGGGGGGGTTTTTTAAACTCTGGAAACACCATATATTTT.

The rearrangement uses TRBV30 and TRBJ1-5, with TRBD1 matching 8 bases. Germline values: CDR1 GTSNPN, CDR2 SVGIG (reference sequence). The CDR3 contains 18 residues. After removal of 0 bases from V and 6 bases from J, the junction contained 16 bases not matched to a gene. The CDR3: CAWSVSGGRGPLSQPQHF. The CDR3 nucleotides are TGTGCCTGGAGTGTAAGCGGCGGCAGGGGGCCTCTGAGTCAGCCCCAGCATTTT.

The table lists this clone with a count of one. For the CDR3, the DNA is TGTGCCAGCAGCTCAGGGGGCTGGGGCAATCAGCCCCAGCATTTT. It encodes CASSSGGWGNQPQHF. The gene calls are TRBV6-2 or TRBV6-3 and TRBJ1-5, with TRBD1 matching over 8 bases. Trimming cost V 6 bases and J 2 bases; bases outside gene matches: 6. The CDR3 loop spans 15 amino acids. Germline V gives CDR1 MNHEY, CDR2 SVGEGT.

This clone was recorded once. This chain connects TRBV24-1 to TRBJ1-2; maybe TRBD1 (5 bases). The V end was cut by 4 bases, the J end by 2 bases, with 7 bases between. The CDR3 is 13 residues long. Germline V lookup: CDR1 KGHDR, CDR2 SFDVKD. The chain's CDR3 is CATSDYRNYGYTF. CDR3 nucleotides: TGTGCCACCAGTGACTACAGGAACTATGGCTACACCTTC.

The CDR3 sequence is CASSVKGGRTDSPLHF. The CDR3 nucleotides read TGTGCCAGCAGTGTCAAAGGGGGACGGACTGATTCACCCCTCCACTTT. V and J are TRBV6-1 and TRBJ1-6; a weak D match, TRBD1 (6 bases). The CDR3 contains 16 residues. V was trimmed by 4 bases and J by 8 bases, leaving 18 bases between them. Germline CDR1 MNHNS, CDR2 SASEGT.

The chain links TRBV9 to TRBJ1-2; weak D call: TRBD1 (5 bases). CDR1 is SGDLS, CDR2 YYNGEE, per germline. The CDR3 spans 14 residues. Deletions cut 3 bases from V and 6 bases from J, with 15 bases between. This CDR3 reads CASSDKTALDGYTF. CDR3 bases: TGTGCCAGCAGCGACAAGACAGCCTTGGATGGCTACACCTTC.